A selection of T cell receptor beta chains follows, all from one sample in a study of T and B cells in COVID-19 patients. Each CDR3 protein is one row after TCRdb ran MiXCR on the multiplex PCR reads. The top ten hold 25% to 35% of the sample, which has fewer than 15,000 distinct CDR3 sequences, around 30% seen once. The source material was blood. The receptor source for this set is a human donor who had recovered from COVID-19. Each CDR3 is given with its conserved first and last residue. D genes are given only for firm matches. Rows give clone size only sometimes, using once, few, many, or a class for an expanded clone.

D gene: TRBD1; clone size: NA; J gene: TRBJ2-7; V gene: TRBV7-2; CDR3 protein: CASSRGQGAYEQYF; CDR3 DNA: TGTGCCAGCAGCCGGGGACAGGGGGCCTACGAGCAGTACTTC
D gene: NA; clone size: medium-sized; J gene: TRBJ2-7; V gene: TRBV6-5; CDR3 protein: CASSRSPGQSYEQYF; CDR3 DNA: TGTGCCAGCAGCCGCTCCCCGGGTCAATCCTACGAGCAGTACTTC
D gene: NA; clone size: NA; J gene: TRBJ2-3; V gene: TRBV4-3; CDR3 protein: CASSQDRRPDTQYF; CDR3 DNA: TGTGCCAGCAGCCAAGATAGGAGGCCAGATACGCAGTATTTT
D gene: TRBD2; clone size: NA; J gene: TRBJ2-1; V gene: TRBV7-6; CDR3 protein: CASSTFASGRSSYNEQFF; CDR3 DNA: TGTGCCAGCAGCACATTTGCTAGCGGGAGGTCCTCCTACAATGAGCAGTTCTTC
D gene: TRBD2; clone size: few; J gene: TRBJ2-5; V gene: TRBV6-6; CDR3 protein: CASKLTSGTETQYF; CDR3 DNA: TGTGCCAGCAAGCTGACTAGCGGGACAGAGACCCAGTACTTC
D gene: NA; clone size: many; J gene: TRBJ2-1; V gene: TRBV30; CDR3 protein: CAWSEGVSYNEQFF; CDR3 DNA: TGTGCCTGGAGTGAAGGAGTCTCCTACAATGAGCAGTTCTTC
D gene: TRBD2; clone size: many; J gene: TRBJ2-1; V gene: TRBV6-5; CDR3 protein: CASRRTSGSLEQFF; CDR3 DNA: TGTGCCAGCAGAAGGACTAGCGGGAGCTTGGAGCAGTTCTTC
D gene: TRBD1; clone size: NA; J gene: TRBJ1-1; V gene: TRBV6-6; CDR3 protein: CASRRDSAEAFF; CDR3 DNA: TGTGCCAGCAGGCGGGACAGCGCTGAAGCTTTCTTT
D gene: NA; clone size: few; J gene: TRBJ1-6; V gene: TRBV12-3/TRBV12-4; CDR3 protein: CASTGGGAGSPLHF; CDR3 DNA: TGTGCCAGCACCGGGGGGGGGGCCGGATCACCCCTCCACTTT
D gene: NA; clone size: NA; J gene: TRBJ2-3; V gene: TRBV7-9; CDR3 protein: CASSLSWASTDTQYF; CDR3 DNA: TGTGCCAGCAGCTTATCTTGGGCGAGCACAGATACGCAGTATTTT
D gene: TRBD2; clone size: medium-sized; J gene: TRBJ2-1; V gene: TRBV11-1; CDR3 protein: CASSLASAGEPYNEQFF; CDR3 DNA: TGTGCCAGCAGCTTAGCGTCGGCGGGAGAACCCTACAATGAGCAGTTCTTC
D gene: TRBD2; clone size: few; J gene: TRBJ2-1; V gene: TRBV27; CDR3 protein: CASRGLAAQYNEQFF; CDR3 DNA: TGTGCCAGCAGAGGACTAGCGGCACAATACAATGAGCAGTTCTTC
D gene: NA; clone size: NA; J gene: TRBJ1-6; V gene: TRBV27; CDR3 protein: CASSLYLGARSSPLHF; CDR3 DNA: TGTGCCAGCAGTTTATATTTGGGGGCGCGCAGTTCACCCCTCCACTTT
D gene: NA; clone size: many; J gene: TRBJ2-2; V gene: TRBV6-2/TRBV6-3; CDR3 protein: CASSSYPLRDTGELFF; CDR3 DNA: TGTGCCAGCAGCTCCTACCCATTGCGCGACACCGGGGAGCTGTTTTTT
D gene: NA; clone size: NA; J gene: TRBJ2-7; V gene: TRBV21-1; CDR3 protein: CARAHLGEGYEQYF; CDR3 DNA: TGTGCCAGGGCACACCTGGGGGAGGGCTACGAGCAGTACTTC
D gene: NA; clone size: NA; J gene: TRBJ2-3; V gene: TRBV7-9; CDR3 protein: CASSSTPPPDTQYF; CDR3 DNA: TGTGCCAGCAGCTCAACGCCCCCGCCAGATACGCAGTATTTT
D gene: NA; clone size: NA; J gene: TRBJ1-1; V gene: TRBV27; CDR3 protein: CASSSTGWNTEAFF; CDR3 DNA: TGTGCCAGCAGTTCGACTGGGTGGAACACTGAAGCTTTCTTT
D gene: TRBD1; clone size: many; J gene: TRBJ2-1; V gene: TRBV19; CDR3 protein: CASFGYSGQGLRNEQFF; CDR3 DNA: TGTGCCAGTTTCGGATACTCGGGACAGGGATTGCGAAATGAGCAGTTCTTC
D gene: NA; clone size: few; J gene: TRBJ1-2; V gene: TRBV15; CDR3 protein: CATSVRGTDRVYTF; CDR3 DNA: TGTGCCACCAGCGTAAGGGGAACGGATCGGGTCTACACCTTC
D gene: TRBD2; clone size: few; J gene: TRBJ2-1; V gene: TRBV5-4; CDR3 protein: CASSFRLARGNEQFF; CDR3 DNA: TGTGCCAGCAGCTTTCGACTAGCCCGGGGGAATGAGCAGTTCTTC
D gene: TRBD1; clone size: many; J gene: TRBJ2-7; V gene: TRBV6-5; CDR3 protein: CASSSDRVSSYEQYF; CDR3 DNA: TGTGCCAGCAGCTCGGACAGGGTCAGCTCCTACGAGCAGTACTTC
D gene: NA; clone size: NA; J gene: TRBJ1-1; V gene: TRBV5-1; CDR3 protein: CASSLAQSNTEAFF; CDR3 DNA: TGTGCCAGCAGCTTGGCCCAGTCGAACACTGAAGCTTTCTTT
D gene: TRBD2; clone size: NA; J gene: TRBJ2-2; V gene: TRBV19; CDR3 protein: CASRDGPSGRAAGELFF; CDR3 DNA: TGTGCCAGTAGGGATGGGCCTAGCGGGAGGGCTGCCGGGGAGCTGTTTTTT
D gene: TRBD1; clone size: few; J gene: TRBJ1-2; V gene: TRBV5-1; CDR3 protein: CASSLAGTGRQGYTF; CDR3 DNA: TGCGCCAGCAGCTTGGCCGGGACAGGGAGGCAAGGCTACACCTTC
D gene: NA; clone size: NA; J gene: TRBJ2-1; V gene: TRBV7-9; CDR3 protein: CASSRRGQGQDEQFF; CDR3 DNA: TGTGCCAGCAGCCGGAGGGGGCAGGGGCAGGATGAGCAGTTCTTC
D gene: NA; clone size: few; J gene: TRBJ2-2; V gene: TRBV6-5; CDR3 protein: CASSYRLRGDEAGELFF; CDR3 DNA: TGTGCCAGCAGTTACCGGCTCCGTGGAGATGAGGCCGGGGAGCTGTTTTTT
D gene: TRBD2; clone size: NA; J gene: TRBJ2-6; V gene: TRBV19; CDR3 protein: CASSFGASGSFSSGANVLTF; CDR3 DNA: TGTGCCAGCTCTTTTGGGGCTAGCGGGAGCTTCAGCTCTGGGGCCAACGTCCTGACTTTC
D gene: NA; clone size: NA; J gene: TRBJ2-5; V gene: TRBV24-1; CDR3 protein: CATERRSQETQYF; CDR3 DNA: TGTGCCACCGAAAGGCGCAGCCAAGAGACCCAGTACTTC
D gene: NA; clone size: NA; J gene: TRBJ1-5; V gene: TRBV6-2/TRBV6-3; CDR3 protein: CASSPQADQPQHF; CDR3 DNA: TGTGCCAGCAGTCCTCAGGCCGATCAGCCCCAGCATTTT